Below, 29 T cell receptor beta chains from the same sample are listed, as sequenced in a study of blood T cell repertoires in COVID-19. TCRdb's table, derived via immunoSEQ multiplex PCR, lists solely in-frame clones and lacks some. The sample carries 95,000 or so clones, roughly 86% recorded once. Sequenced input: peripheral blood. These receptors originate from a human donor in a cohort sampled during active COVID-19.

The J gene is TRBJ1-1, the V gene TRBV5-1, with D possibly being TRBD1 (5 bases). This CDR3 has 11 residues. Germline V gene data show CDR1 as SGHRS and CDR2 as YFSETQ. Trimming left V 4 bases short and J 7 bases short, with 8 bases between. Here the CDR3 reads CASSDSVEAFF. CDR3 DNA: TGCGCCAGCAGCGACAGCGTTGAAGCTTTCTTT.

J is TRBJ2-6 and V is TRBV27; D is ambiguous. V lost 0 bases and J 3 bases, leaving 3 bases between the germline ends. Looked up from germline, CDR1 is MNHEY and CDR2 is SMNVEV (reference sequence). The CDR3 runs 14 residues. The CDR3 DNA reads TGTGCCAGCAGTTTATCGTATGGGGCCAACGTCCTGACTTTC. It translates to CASSLSYGANVLTF.

V and J are TRBV12-3 or TRBV12-4 and TRBJ1-6, with 7 positions matching TRBD1. V gave up 7 bases and J gave up 9 bases; unmatched junction bases: 3. This CDR3 has 12 amino acids. This CDR3 reads CASKPGGSPLHF. Here the CDR3 DNA reads TGTGCCAGCAAACCAGGGGGTTCACCCCTCCACTTT.

This clone appeared a few times. The J gene is TRBJ1-5, the V gene TRBV19; D not resolved. Trimming pared 0 bases from V and 7 bases from J, leaving 7 bases between. In germline, CDR1 is LNHDA, CDR2 SQIVND (reference sequence). The CDR3 runs 13 residues. The CDR3 is CASSIDSFQPQHF. In DNA form, the CDR3 reads TGTGCCAGTAGTATAGATTCTTTCCAGCCCCAGCATTTT.

V and J are TRBV9 and TRBJ2-1; the D gene is possibly TRBD1 (6 bases). Germline V gene data show CDR1 as SGDLS and CDR2 as YYNGEE. Deletions cut 4 bases from V and 2 bases from J, with 16 bases between. The CDR3 length is 16 residues. CDR3 DNA: TGTGCCAGCAGCCCCGCGGCAGGGGAGCCCTACAATGAGCAGTTCTTC. It translates to CASSPAAGEPYNEQFF.

The chain recombines TRBV11-2 with TRBJ2-1; no definite D call. The V gene's germline CDR1 is SGHAT and CDR2 FQNNGV. CDR3 length: 12 residues. Trimming removed 5 bases at V and 9 bases at J, with 11 bases between. The CDR3 is CASSPGPGEQFF. CDR3 nucleotide sequence: TGTGCCAGCAGCCCCGGTCCGGGTGAGCAGTTCTTC.

This chain connects TRBV7-2 to TRBJ2-1; 10 nucleotides agree with TRBD1. CDR3 size: 15 residues. Germline V gene sequence: CDR1 SGHTA, CDR2 FQGNSA. With 5 bases clipped from V and 3 bases from J, the junction kept 4 bases outside the gene matches. CDR3 sequence reads: CASSPRTGGYNEQFF. The CDR3 DNA follows: TGTGCCAGCAGCCCTCGGACAGGGGGCTACAATGAGCAGTTCTTC.

The chain carries TRBV29-1 and TRBJ1-1; D is possibly TRBD1 (6 bases). V was clipped by 4 bases and J by 3 bases, with 9 bases between them. In germline, CDR1 is SQVTM, CDR2 ANQGSEA. The CDR3 extends over 12 amino acids. Here the CDR3 reads CSVGQDDTEAFF. In nucleotides, the CDR3 is TGCAGCGTTGGACAGGACGACACTGAAGCTTTCTTT. Drawing the rest from reference TRBV29-1 and TRBJ1-1, the complete variable domain is SAVISQKPSRDICQRGTSLTIQCQVDSQVTMMFWYRQQPGQSLTLIATANQGSEATYESGFVIDKFPISRPNLTFSTLTVSNMSPEDSSIYLCSVGQDDTEAFFGQGTRLTVV.

The chain employs TRBV4-3 and TRBJ1-4; D is undetermined. Trimming pared 0 bases from V and 5 bases from J, leaving 7 bases between. Germline V gives CDR1 LGHNA, CDR2 YSLEER. This CDR3 has 14 amino acids. As DNA, the CDR3 is TGCGCCAGCAGCCAAGATTTCCCAAATGAAAAACTGTTTTTT. Translating it yields CASSQDFPNEKLFF.

The chain uses TRBV29-1 and TRBJ2-1, with TRBD2 matching 9 bases. V was clipped by 5 bases and J by 6 bases; unmatched bases: 5. CDR3 length: 13 residues. Per germline, CDR1 SQVTM and CDR2 ANQGSEA. CDR3 sequence reads: CSVRLAGLNEQFF. Here the CDR3 DNA reads TGCAGCGTTCGGCTAGCGGGGCTCAATGAGCAGTTCTTC.

This rearrangement joins TRBV6-5 to TRBJ2-7; D is unclear. The CDR3 length is 15 residues. Trimming removed 0 bases from V and 1 base from J, with 10 bases in between. Looked up from germline, CDR1 is MNHEY and CDR2 is SVGAGI. CDR3 in amino acids: CASSYSIQPSYEQYF. The CDR3 coding sequence is TGTGCCAGCAGTTACTCGATACAGCCTTCCTACGAGCAGTACTTC.

This clone was counted once. The chain links TRBV7-3 to TRBJ2-5, with TRBD2 identical over 13 bases. The CDR3 totals 15 residues. Germline CDR1 SGHTA, CDR2 FQGTGA. V shed 2 bases, J shed 5 bases, and the junction held 2 bases outside the gene matches. CDR3 sequence: CASSLGTSGVETQYF. CDR3 nucleotide sequence: TGTGCCAGCAGCTTAGGGACTAGCGGGGTGGAGACCCAGTACTTC. Filled out from reference TRBV7-3 and TRBJ2-5, the complete variable domain reads GAGVSQTPSNKVTEKGKYVELRCDPISGHTALYWYRQSLGQGPEFLIYFQGTGAADDSGLPNDRFFAVRPEGSVSTLKIQRTERGDSAVYLCASSLGTSGVETQYFGPGTRLLVL.

This chain connects TRBV28 to TRBJ2-7; the match to TRBD1 covers 8 bases. The CDR3 spans 14 residues. V was clipped by 1 base and J by 2 bases; unmatched bases: 1. Looked up from germline, CDR1 is MDHEN and CDR2 is SYDVKM. In DNA, the CDR3 is TGTGCCAGCAGTTTATACAGGGGGGCCTACGAGCAGTACTTC. Translation gives CASSLYRGAYEQYF. Using reference TRBV28 and TRBJ2-7 for the parts outside the CDR3, the full variable domain is DVKVTQSSRYLVKRTGEKVFLECVQDMDHENMFWYRQDPGLGLRLIYFSYDVKMKEKGDIPEGYSVSREKKERFSLILESASTNQTSMYLCASSLYRGAYEQYFGPGTRLTVT.

The V gene is TRBV10-2, the J gene TRBJ1-1; the D is unclear. V gave up 2 bases and J gave up 4 bases, with 11 bases separating them. The CDR3 contains 14 residues. Germline CDR1 is WSHSY and CDR2 is SAAADI. The CDR3 DNA reads TGCGCCAGCAGTGAGCCGGAGGAGAGCACTGAAGCTTTCTTT. It specifies CASSEPEESTEAFF.

CDR3 DNA sequence: TGTGCCAGTGACACTTTGGGAGGGACTGAAGCTTTCTTT. This translates into CASDTLGGTEAFF. V usage is TRBV12-3 or TRBV12-4 and J usage is TRBJ1-1, with D unclear. V lost 9 bases and J 5 bases, leaving 16 bases between the germline ends. The CDR3 is 13 amino acids.

The rearrangement joins TRBV7-2 to TRBJ2-3; D perhaps matches TRBD2 (6 bases). Germline-derived CDR1 and CDR2 are SGHTA and FQGNSA. CDR3 length: 14 residues. Trimming removed 0 bases from V and 6 bases from J, with 10 bases in between. CDR3 sequence: CASSLAGEVDTQYF. CDR3 sequence (DNA): TGTGCCAGCAGCTTAGCCGGGGAGGTTGATACGCAGTATTTT.

V usage is TRBV18 and J usage is TRBJ2-2, with a possible D match to TRBD1 (6 bases). Trimming removed 2 bases from V and 4 bases from J, with 14 bases in between. The germline gives CDR1 KGHSH, CDR2 LQKENI. CDR3 size: 16 residues. The CDR3 nucleotides are TGTGCCAGCTCACCAGGACAGAGCCGGGGCACCGGGGAGCTGTTTTTT. It encodes CASSPGQSRGTGELFF.

A few counts support this clone. This chain links TRBV7-2 with TRBJ1-2; the D gene is possibly TRBD1 (6 bases). CDR1 is SGHTA and CDR2 is FQGNSA in the germline V gene. With 2 bases removed from V and 8 bases from J, the gap between germline ends came to 9 bases. The CDR3 runs to 12 residues. CDR3 sequence (DNA): TGTGCCAGCAGCTTAACAGGGCACGGCTACACCTTC. This encodes CASSLTGHGYTF.

The table lists this clone with a count of one. CDR3 DNA: TGTGCCAGCAGTGAACCTGGAGGCGGGACGCCAGAAATCTCTGGAAACACCATATATTTT. It translates to CASSEPGGGTPEISGNTIYF. The chain joins TRBV6-1 to TRBJ1-3, with a possible D match to TRBD1 (5 bases). CDR1 MNHNS and CDR2 SASEGT come from the germline V gene. The V gene lost 2 bases and the J gene lost 0 bases, with 23 bases spanning the gap. CDR3 length: 20 amino acids.

V is TRBV5-1 and J is TRBJ1-6, with D possibly TRBD1 on 5 matching bases. CDR3 length: 14 amino acids. Germline loops: CDR1 SGHRS, CDR2 YFSETQ. Trimming removed 3 bases from V and 6 bases from J, with 10 bases in between. The CDR3 DNA sequence: TGCGCCAGCAGCTGGCGGGGGATTAATTCACCCCTCCACTTT. Translated, it gives CASSWRGINSPLHF.

J is TRBJ1-3 and V is TRBV18, with TRBD1 identical over 9 bases. Germline CDR1 KGHSH, CDR2 LQKENI. There are 16 residues in the CDR3. V lost 2 bases, J lost 2 bases, and 4 bases stayed unmatched. CDR3 coding DNA: TGTGCCAGCTCACCAGGGACAGGGAGCCCTGGAAACACCATATATTTT. This sequence encodes CASSPGTGSPGNTIYF.

The gene calls are TRBV28 and TRBJ2-1; D may be TRBD1 (5 bases). The CDR3 totals 13 residues. Deletions cut 6 bases from V and 9 bases from J, with 15 bases between. The V gene's germline CDR1 is MDHEN and CDR2 SYDVKM. Here the CDR3 DNA reads TGTGCCAGCAGACTATACAGGACGGGTGAGCAGTTCTTC. Residues: CASRLYRTGEQFF.

The chain is built from TRBV6-2 or TRBV6-3 and TRBJ2-7; 10 bases fit TRBD1. V lost 2 bases, J lost 5 bases, and 6 bases stayed unmatched. Germline V CDR1 and CDR2: MNHEY, SVGEGT. This CDR3 spans 15 amino acids. CDR3 DNA sequence: TGTGCCAGCAGTTACGGGACAGGGGTGAGAAACGAGCAGTACTTC. Its protein is CASSYGTGVRNEQYF.

This clone was counted once. This chain joins TRBV12-3 or TRBV12-4 and TRBJ2-1, with D possibly TRBD2 on 5 matching bases. The CDR3 runs to 13 residues. V shed 5 bases and J shed 6 bases, with 11 bases lying between them. For the CDR3, the DNA is TGTGCCAGCAGTCTCGGGATTGCCAATGAGCAGTTCTTC. It translates to CASSLGIANEQFF.

This clone was seen repeatedly, ten times or more. The CDR3: CASSLTGARYEQYF. The CDR3 DNA follows: TGTGCCAGCAGCTTAACCGGAGCTCGCTACGAGCAGTACTTC. The chain employs TRBV7-3 and TRBJ2-7; the D is unclear. The V end was cut by 0 bases, the J end by 3 bases, with 9 bases between. This CDR3 has 14 residues. Germline lookup yields CDR1 SGHTA and CDR2 FQGTGA.

V gene TRBV3-1 (or the pseudogene TRBV3-2) combines with J gene TRBJ2-2; D gene uncertain. The CDR3 runs 19 residues. Trimming pared 0 bases from V and 6 bases from J, leaving 23 bases between. The germline CDR1 and CDR2 sequences are LGHDT and YNNKEL (reference sequence). For the CDR3, the DNA is TGTGCCAGCAGCCAAGAGCGGCCCCACCTTAACGGGTTGGCCGGGGAGCTGTTTTTT. This codes for CASSQERPHLNGLAGELFF.

The rearrangement joins TRBV5-6 to TRBJ2-7; 8 bases align to TRBD1. V gave up 4 bases and J gave up 3 bases; unmatched junction bases: 9. The germline V gene encodes CDR1 SGHDT and CDR2 YYEEEE. CDR3 length equals 15 residues. CDR3 in DNA: TGTGCCAGCAGCCGACCTGGGGGACAGGACTACGAGCAGTACTTC. Translated: CASSRPGGQDYEQYF.

The chain combines TRBV5-4 with TRBJ2-7, with 8 bases that match TRBD2. The CDR3 spans 16 residues. The V gene end was trimmed by 0 bases and the J gene end by 2 bases; junction bases not matched to a gene: 7. Looked up from germline, CDR1 is SGHNT and CDR2 is YYREEE (reference sequence). The chain's CDR3 is CASSLGLAGTTYEQYF. Written as DNA, the CDR3 is TGTGCCAGCAGCTTGGGATTAGCGGGGACTACCTACGAGCAGTACTTC.

This rearrangement joins TRBV18 to TRBJ1-1, with 8 bases matching TRBD1. This CDR3 has 14 residues. Germline CDR1 and CDR2: KGHSH and LQKENI. After removal of 8 bases from V and 4 bases from J, the junction contained 9 bases not matched to a gene. CDR3 in amino acids: CASGRTGLGTEAFF. In DNA, the CDR3 is TGTGCCAGCGGGAGGACAGGGTTAGGCACTGAAGCTTTCTTT.